The T cell receptor (beta chain) under discussion was sequenced for a study of OX40 agonist ivuxolimab in advanced cancers. Study-wide context: Prior therapy, whether anti-PD-1, anti-PD-L1 or anti-CTLA-4, was allowed, and roughly 41% had some.

The data were produced by immunoSEQ multiplex PCR, yet TCRdb's version contains in-frame clones alone and is incomplete. The top ten hold about 0.68% of the sample, which has 55,000 to 85,000 clones, over 65% seen once. The germline CDR1 and CDR2 sequences are MNHEY and SVGAGI. The CDR3 contains 15 residues. V gave up 4 bases and J gave up 2 bases; unmatched junction bases: 6. Sequencing was performed on CD4+ or CD8+ T cells sorted from blood, taken in a trial of the OX40 agonist ivuxolimab. The chain uses TRBV6-5 and TRBJ1-1; the match to TRBD1 covers 8 bases. This clonotype originated in an adult with an advanced solid tumor such as melanoma, head and neck, liver or kidney cancer. The CDR3 DNA sequence: TGTGCCAGCAGTTCCCCGACAGGGGACAACACTGAAGCTTTCTTT. It translates to CASSSPTGDNTEAFF.